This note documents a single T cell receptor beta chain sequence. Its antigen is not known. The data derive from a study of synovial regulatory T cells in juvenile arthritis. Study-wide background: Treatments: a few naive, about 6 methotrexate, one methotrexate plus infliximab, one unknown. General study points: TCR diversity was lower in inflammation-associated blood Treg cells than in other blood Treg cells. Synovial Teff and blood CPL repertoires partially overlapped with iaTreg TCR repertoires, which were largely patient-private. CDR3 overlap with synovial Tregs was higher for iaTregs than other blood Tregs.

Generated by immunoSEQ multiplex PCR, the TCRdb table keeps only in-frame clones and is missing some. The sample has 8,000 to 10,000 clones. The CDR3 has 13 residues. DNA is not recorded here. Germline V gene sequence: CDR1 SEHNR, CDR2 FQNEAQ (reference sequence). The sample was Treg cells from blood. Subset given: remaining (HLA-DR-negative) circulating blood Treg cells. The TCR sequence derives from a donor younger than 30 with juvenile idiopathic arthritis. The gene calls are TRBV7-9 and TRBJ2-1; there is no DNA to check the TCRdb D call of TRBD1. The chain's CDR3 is CASSGPTGTEQFF. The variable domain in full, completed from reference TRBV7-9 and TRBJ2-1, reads DTGVSQNPRHKITKRGQNVTFRCDPISEHNRLYWYRQTLGQGPEFLTYFQNEAQLEKSRLLSDRFSAERPKGSFSTLEIQRTEQGDSAMYLCASSGPTGTEQFFGPGTRLTVL.